A single sample is the source of the 15 T cell receptor beta chains below, sequenced in a study of blood T cell repertoires in COVID-19. Measured with immunoSEQ multiplex PCR; TCRdb has only the in-frame clones, and not every one. Of about 310,000 clones detected, nearly 90% appear once; the ten largest clones hold about 4.5%. The specimen sequenced was PBMCs or T cells enriched from blood (not recorded which). The receptors come from a woman younger than 35 with acute COVID-19.

The V call is TRBV19, the J call TRBJ2-1; TRBD2 matches 9 bases. The germline V gene encodes CDR1 LNHDA and CDR2 SQIVND (reference sequence). This CDR3 has 16 residues. V dropped 3 bases and J dropped 9; count of bases not matched to a gene: 12. The CDR3 DNA reads as TGTGCCAGTAGTATCTTGGGCGGGAGGGCCCGGGGTGAGCAGTTCTTC. Its translation is CASSILGGRARGEQFF.

The J gene is TRBJ1-1, the V gene TRBV6-5, with 9 nucleotides matching TRBD1. The CDR3 loop spans 15 amino acids. Germline V lookup: CDR1 MNHEY, CDR2 SVGAGI. V was clipped by 3 bases and J by 11 bases; unmatched bases: 13. The DNA for the CDR3 is TGTGCCAGCAGTTATGATGGGACAGGGCGAATTTTGGCTTTCTTT. Translating gives CASSYDGTGRILAFF.

The genes are TRBV27 and TRBJ2-5; 12 nucleotides match TRBD2. The germline CDR1 and CDR2 sequences are MNHEY and SMNVEV (reference sequence). Trimming cost V 7 bases and J 5 bases; bases outside gene matches: 8. The CDR3 covers 15 residues. The DNA for the CDR3 is TGTGCCAGCACTTACCTAGCGGGAGGGCCGGAGACCCAGTACTTC. The encoded protein is CASTYLAGGPETQYF.

The genes are TRBV3-1 (or the pseudogene TRBV3-2) and TRBJ2-2, with TRBD2 matching over 8 bases. Germline CDR1 is LGHDT and CDR2 is YNNKEL (reference sequence). Trimming at V came to 1 base and at J to 6 bases, leaving 10 bases not matched to a gene. The CDR3 sequence is 17 residues long. The CDR3 DNA follows: TGTGCCAGCAGCCAAGCCGCCAGCGGGAGTATCGCCGGGGAGCTGTTTTTT. Protein: CASSQAASGSIAGELFF.

The chain joins TRBV5-1 to TRBJ1-3; D ambiguous. CDR3 length: 14 amino acids. V lost 0 bases, J lost 0 bases, and 4 bases lay in between. CDR1 SGHRS and CDR2 YFSETQ come from the germline V gene. The CDR3 is CASSLGDSGNTIYF. The CDR3 DNA reads as TGCGCCAGCAGCTTGGGAGACTCTGGAAACACCATATATTTT.

V usage is TRBV7-9 and J usage is TRBJ1-1; possible D gene TRBD1, 6 bases. This CDR3 spans 15 amino acids. Germline-derived CDR1 and CDR2 are SEHNR and FQNEAQ (reference sequence). With 5 bases removed from V and 3 bases from J, the gap between germline ends came to 16 bases. CDR3 bases: TGTGCCAGCAGCCGCTACAGGGAAGGAGACACTGAAGCTTTCTTT. Its protein product is CASSRYREGDTEAFF.

The rearrangement uses TRBV10-1 and TRBJ1-1; TRBD1 aligns across 8 bases. The germline V gene encodes CDR1 WNHNN and CDR2 SYGVQD (reference sequence). This CDR3 is 15 amino acids long. V trimming: 0 bases; J trimming: 10 bases; junction bases outside the gene matches: 10. In DNA, the CDR3 is TGCGCCAGCAGTGAGTCCCCCAGCAGGGGGCAAGGAGCTTTCTTT. The encoded protein is CASSESPSRGQGAFF.

Concerning this clone itself: At one boundary the junction diverges from the germline segment, which might be a read error. The genes are TRBV2 and TRBJ1-5; TRBD1 aligns across 11 bases. The CDR3 runs to 16 residues. The germline gives CDR1 SNHLY, CDR2 FYNNEI. DNA for the CDR3: TGTGCCAGCAGTGACGCCCGGACAGGGGGCAAGCAGCCCCAGCATTTT. This sequence encodes CASSDARTGGKQPQHF.

The genes are TRBV5-1 and TRBJ1-3; no definite D call. The CDR3 extends over 15 amino acids. Looked up from germline, CDR1 is SGHRS and CDR2 is YFSETQ. V lost 0 bases to trimming and J lost 3 bases, with 10 bases between them. In DNA form, the CDR3 reads TGCGCCAGCAGCTTGGAAGGCGGGTTTGGAAACACCATATATTTT. Amino acids: CASSLEGGFGNTIYF. Combining the CDR3 with reference TRBV5-1 and TRBJ1-3 gives the whole variable domain KAGVTQTPRYLIKTRGQQVTLSCSPISGHRSVSWYQQTPGQGLQFLFEYFSETQRNKGNFPGRFSGRQFSNSRSEMNVSTLELGDSALYLCASSLEGGFGNTIYFGEGSWLTVV.

This chain connects TRBV19 to TRBJ2-5; 10 nucleotides align to TRBD2. CDR1 LNHDA and CDR2 SQIVND come from the germline V gene (reference sequence). Trimming took 4 bases from V and 4 from J; bases not matched to a gene: 6. The CDR3 is 15 residues long. CDR3 amino acids: CASSRGLAGAETQYF. CDR3 coding DNA: TGTGCCAGTAGTAGGGGCCTAGCGGGAGCAGAGACCCAGTACTTC.

This clone appeared a few times. The CDR3 DNA sequence: TGTGCCAGCACCACGACTAGCGGGGAGCTGTTTTTT. Translation gives CASTTTSGELFF. The chain employs TRBV6-1 and TRBJ2-2; perhaps TRBD2 as D (6 bases). Germline assignment: CDR1 MNHNS and CDR2 SASEGT. V lost 7 bases to trimming and J lost 7 bases, with 10 bases between them. The CDR3 covers 12 residues.

The chain is built from TRBV15 and TRBJ2-4; 8 nucleotides align to TRBD2. Per the germline V gene, CDR1 is LNHNV and CDR2 is YYDKDF (reference sequence). Trimming took 3 bases from V and 13 from J; bases not matched to a gene: 5. This CDR3 region has 12 residues. The CDR3 here is CATSRDSGNQYF. CDR3 bases: TGTGCCACCAGCAGGGATAGCGGGAACCAGTACTTC. The full variable domain, with the rest looked up from reference TRBV15 and TRBJ2-4, is DAMVIQNPRYQVTQFGKPVTLSCSQTLNHNVMYWYQQKSSQAPKLLFHYYDKDFNNEADTPDNFQSRRPNTSFCFLDIRSPGLGDTAMYLCATSRDSGNQYFGAGTRLSVL.

J is TRBJ2-6 and V is TRBV29-1; maybe TRBD2 (6 bases). Germline V lookup: CDR1 SQVTM, CDR2 ANQGSEA. This CDR3 is 15 amino acids long. Trimming shortened V by 5 bases and J by 0 bases, and 11 bases separated the two germline ends. The CDR3 nucleotides read TGCAGCGTTAGGGACTCTAGCTCTGGGGCCAACGTCCTGACTTTC. Translation gives CSVRDSSSGANVLTF.

This clone came up once. The V gene is TRBV19, the J gene TRBJ1-2; TRBD1 agrees at 9 bases. Germline-derived CDR1 and CDR2 are LNHDA and SQIVND (reference sequence). The CDR3 is made up of 12 amino acids. V was clipped by 7 bases and J by 10 bases; unmatched bases: 7. The CDR3 loop reads CASKQGAKDYTF. Here the CDR3 DNA reads TGTGCCAGTAAACAGGGGGCCAAGGACTACACCTTC.

V and J are TRBV28 and TRBJ1-6, with D possibly being TRBD1 (5 bases). The CDR3 loop spans 13 amino acids. The ends were cut back, 8 bases at V and 8 bases at J, with 13 bases in the middle. Germline V CDR1 and CDR2: MDHEN, SYDVKM. The CDR3: CASSTRAHSPLHF. DNA for the CDR3: TGTGCCAGCTCAACCAGGGCGCATTCACCCCTCCACTTT.